The T cell receptor beta chain under discussion was sequenced for a study of T cells in Graves' hyperthyroidism and ophthalmopathy. Using RNA transcripts as the source, TCR beta CDR3 regions were amplified. The HTBI set primed first-round TCR CDR3 RT-PCR. MiXCR, run by TCRdb on the multiplex PCR reads, gives a single entry per CDR3 protein. In the table there are roughly 600,000 distinct CDR3 sequences, around 15% of which are singletons. CDR3 length: 14 residues. Germline loops: CDR1 MGHDK, CDR2 SYGVNS. V lost 4 bases to trimming and J lost 6 bases; unmatched junction nucleotides: 2. This clonotype was found a few times.

The sample was blood. The receptor comes from a woman aged 45-65 years with Graves' ophthalmopathy. V is TRBV25-1 and J is TRBJ1-6; 8 nucleotides agree with TRBD1. In DNA, the CDR3 is TGTGCCAGCAGTGGGACAGGGATTAATTCACCCCTCCACTTT. This encodes CASSGTGINSPLHF.